Here is one T cell receptor (beta chain) with its context. Antigen: not known. The sample is drawn from a study of T cell responses to AZD1222 COVID-19 vaccine. Study overall: Second-dose timings of about 4 or about 12 weeks were pooled. Study-wide results and limits: Sampled repertoires all dated from after the peak T cell response. Two AZD1222 administrations were followed by greater Spike-specific TCR breadth and depth. The donor group comprised mostly white British people and more females; the analysis possibly underestimated clonal diversity.

The protocol was immunoSEQ multiplex PCR, while the TCRdb copy is restricted to in-frame clones and leaves out a portion. Counted here are about 180,000 clones, roughly nine tenths occurring once; the ten biggest clones make up under 2.5%. V was cut by 2 bases and J by 3 bases, with 18 bases left in between. The CDR3 runs to 16 residues. Germline assignment: CDR1 SGHNT and CDR2 YYREEE (reference sequence). The TCR originated in an adult in good health. The sample consisted of peripheral blood, taken on day 0 of AZD1222 vaccination. The chain links TRBV5-4 to TRBJ2-7; no clear D gene. The CDR3 here is CASSFGSSDYFYEQYF. CDR3 DNA sequence: TGTGCCAGCAGCTTCGGATCCTCAGATTATTTCTACGAGCAGTACTTC.